This T cell receptor beta chain was identified in a study of cytomegalovirus exposure and HLA in healthy donors. The V gene lost 4 bases and the J gene lost 4 bases, with 10 bases spanning the gap. There are 12 residues in the CDR3. The germline V gene encodes CDR1 GTSNPN and CDR2 SVGIG (reference sequence). The PCR ran on 60 Vbeta and 13 Jbeta primers. Data came from immunoSEQ multiplex PCR; TCRdb stores just in-frame clones and leaves some out. This table holds 180,000 or so clones, 75% to 90% found once. This chain joins TRBV30 and TRBJ2-5; weak D call: TRBD2 (5 bases). The TCR originated in a man aged 18 to 30 in good health and CMV-seropositive. The material sequenced was PBMCs. In DNA, the CDR3 is TGTGCCTGGATGAGGGTGTCAGAGACCCAGTACTTC. Protein: CAWMRVSETQYF.